This is a list of T cell receptor beta chains from one sample in a study of Ad26.COV2.S vaccination and SARS-CoV-2 variants. The protocol was immunoSEQ multiplex PCR, while the TCRdb copy is restricted to in-frame clones and leaves out a portion. The data show 200,000 to 300,000 clones, approximately 90% seen once. The specimen comprised peripheral blood, sampled in a trial of Ad26.COV2.S vaccine versus placebo. The receptors originated from a person aged 18-60 years who received the Ad26.COV2.S COVID-19 vaccine or a placebo. Each CDR3 is given with its conserved first and last residue. Fields, in order: D gene, J gene, clone size, V gene, CDR3 DNA, CDR3 protein. A D gene is named only where the DNA matches it firmly. Some rows mark clone size as missing; the rest say once, few, many or name a class of expanded clone.

>-|TRBJ2-5|-|TRBV6-2/TRBV6-3
TGTGCCAGCAGTTACGAAGTCCAAGAGACCCAGTACTTC
CASSYEVQETQYF
>-|TRBJ2-1|-|TRBV9
TGTGCCAGCAGCGCCCCCCCTACAGGGACGAGCTCCTACAATGAGCAGTTCTTC
CASSAPPTGTSSYNEQFF
>-|TRBJ1-2|-|TRBV6-5
TGTGCCAGCAGACGTCATCGGACAGATGGCTACACCTTC
CASRRHRTDGYTF
>-|TRBJ2-5|once|TRBV27
TGTGCCAGCAGGGGGGGGGCAGGGACGGAAGAGACCCAGTACTTC
CASRGGAGTEETQYF
>-|TRBJ2-2|once|TRBV6-6
TGTGCCAGCAGCTACGGGGGAACCGGGAAGACCGGGGAGCTGTTTTTT
CASSYGGTGKTGELFF
>TRBD1|TRBJ1-2|few|TRBV4-1
TGCGCCAGCAGCCAGATGTCGAGGGGGCAATTTAGTGGCTACACCTTC
CASSQMSRGQFSGYTF
>-|TRBJ2-2|-|TRBV11-3
TGTGCCAGCAGCCATACCGGCACCGGCACCGGGGAGCTGTTTTTT
CASSHTGTGTGELFF
>-|TRBJ1-5|-|TRBV6-4
TGTGCCAGCACCGAGCCCCTAACCAGGGGTCGCGTTACTAATCAGCCCCAGCATTTT
CASTEPLTRGRVTNQPQHF
>TRBD1|TRBJ1-2|-|TRBV19
TGTGCCAGTAGTCTTCCCGGGACAGGGGCCTATGGCTACACCTTC
CASSLPGTGAYGYTF
>-|TRBJ1-1|-|TRBV30
TGTGCCTGGGGGCCGACCGGGACAACCATGAACACTGAAGCTTTCTTT
CAWGPTGTTMNTEAFF
>-|TRBJ2-3|-|TRBV7-3
TGTGCCAGCAGCCCAGGTGCGAGAGGGCCCAACACAGATACGCAGTATTTT
CASSPGARGPNTDTQYF
>-|TRBJ1-4|-|TRBV30
TGTGCCTGGAGTGTACAGCTTAATGAAAAACTGTTTTTT
CAWSVQLNEKLFF
>-|TRBJ2-5|-|TRBV19
TGTGCCAGTAGTATGGGCGCAGAGACCCAGTACTTC
CASSMGAETQYF
>-|TRBJ1-1|few|TRBV6-6
TGTGCCAGCAGTTACTCGAGCACTGAAGCTTTCTTT
CASSYSSTEAFF
>TRBD2|TRBJ2-1|-|TRBV19
TGTGCCAGTAGTATTAAAGGCGGGAGCTACCATGAGCAGTTCTTC
CASSIKGGSYHEQFF
>-|TRBJ1-4|-|TRBV15
TGTGCCACCAGCAGAGATGGCCGGGGAACTAATGAAAAACTGTTTTTT
CATSRDGRGTNEKLFF
>TRBD2|TRBJ2-5|-|TRBV7-2
TGTGCCAGCAGCCGGGGGTCTAGCGGGGGCGGAGAGACCCAGTACTTC
CASSRGSSGGGETQYF
>TRBD2|TRBJ2-2|-|TRBV7-8
TGTGCCAGCAGCTTAGTGTCTTCACTAGCGATGTCCACCGGGGAGCTGTTTTTT
CASSLVSSLAMSTGELFF
>-|TRBJ1-2|-|TRBV2
TGTGCCAGCACCGGGACGGACTATGGCTACACCTTC
CASTGTDYGYTF
>-|TRBJ1-3|-|TRBV3-1/TRBV3-2
TGTGCCAGCAGCACAGGGACGGCTGGAAACACCATATATTTT
CASSTGTAGNTIYF
>TRBD1|TRBJ1-2|-|TRBV7-2
TGTGCCAGCAGCTTAAAAATCCAGGGGGATATAGCTAACTATGGCTACACCTTC
CASSLKIQGDIANYGYTF
>-|TRBJ1-4|-|TRBV19
TGTGCCAGTAGTACAAGGGGCAGGGACCGTCTGCTTTTT
CASSTRGRDRLLF
>-|TRBJ1-2|-|TRBV30
TGTGCCTGGAGACCGCGGGGAGGGGGCTACACCTTC
CAWRPRGGGYTF
>-|TRBJ1-1|-|TRBV6-2/TRBV6-3
TGTGCCAGCAGTTATAGCTCGGGTAGCACTGAAGCTTTCTTT
CASSYSSGSTEAFF
>-|TRBJ1-5|-|TRBV2
TGTGCCAGCACCCCTCCTGGGGATAGCAATCAGCCCCAGCATTTT
CASTPPGDSNQPQHF
>-|TRBJ2-4|-|TRBV3-1/TRBV3-2
TGTGCCAGCAGCCAAGTGAAAAACATTCAGTACTTC
CASSQVKNIQYF
>-|TRBJ2-3|-|TRBV7-9
TGTGCCAGCAGCAGCTCCGTTTCAAGCACGGGTACGCAGTATTTT
CASSSSVSSTGTQYF
>TRBD2|TRBJ2-3|-|TRBV4-3
TGCGCCAGCAGCCAAGTGGGGGACTACACAGATACGCAGTATTTT
CASSQVGDYTDTQYF
>-|TRBJ2-5|-|TRBV30
TGTGCCTGGAGTAGGGAGACCCAGTACTTC
CAWSRETQYF
>TRBD1|TRBJ2-2|-|TRBV10-3
TGTGCCATCGCCCTTCCAATCGGGGACAGACACACCGGGGAGCTGTTTTTT
CAIALPIGDRHTGELFF
>-|TRBJ2-5|once|TRBV6-5
TGTGCCAGCATTAAGGTTCGGTGGGGGGAGACCCAGTACTTC
CASIKVRWGETQYF
>-|TRBJ1-6|-|TRBV11-2
TGTGCCAGCAGACTAAGTAATTCACCCCTCCACTTT
CASRLSNSPLHF
>TRBD2|TRBJ2-2|-|TRBV7-2
TGTGCCAGCAGCTTGTCGGGAGGTGGGGAGCTGTTTTTT
CASSLSGGGELFF
>-|TRBJ1-6|few|TRBV27
TGTGCCAGCGGAGGAGTGGCACCCCTCCACTTT
CASGGVAPLHF
>TRBD2|TRBJ2-3|-|TRBV9
TGTGCCAGCACTGAGCGGGAGAACGCGTATAGCACAGATACGCAGTATTTT
CASTERENAYSTDTQYF
>-|TRBJ1-1|few|TRBV20-1
TGCAGTGCTAGTCCGACGGCTGAAGCTTTCTTT
CSASPTAEAFF
>-|TRBJ1-6|few|TRBV11-2
TGTGCCAGCAGCTTAGATCCCCGGGGCAATTCACCCCTCCACTTT
CASSLDPRGNSPLHF
>-|TRBJ2-5|-|TRBV5-6
TGTGCCAGCAGCTTTGGCAGTCAAGAGACCCAGTACTTC
CASSFGSQETQYF
>-|TRBJ1-2|-|TRBV5-5
TGTGCCAGCAGCCCCGGGACCACGGGAGGCGTCTATGGCTACACCTTC
CASSPGTTGGVYGYTF
>TRBD1|TRBJ1-5|-|TRBV3-1/TRBV3-2
TGTGCCAGCAGCCCAACAGGGGTCGGCAATCAGCCCCAGCATTTT
CASSPTGVGNQPQHF
>TRBD2|TRBJ2-2|-|TRBV18
TGTGCCAGCTCGACTAGCGGCCTCACCGGGGAGCTGTTTTTT
CASSTSGLTGELFF
>-|TRBJ2-1|once|TRBV9
TGTGCCAGCAGCGTTGGCTCCTACAATGAGCAGTTCTTC
CASSVGSYNEQFF
>-|TRBJ1-4|once|TRBV5-8
TGTGCCAGCAGGAGAAGGGTCAATGAAAAACTGTTTTTT
CASRRRVNEKLFF
>-|TRBJ1-4|-|TRBV9
TGTGCCAGCAGCCCAACTGTGGGGGCTGCAACTAATGAAAAACTGTTTTTT
CASSPTVGAATNEKLFF
>-|TRBJ1-5|-|TRBV15
TGTGCCACCACTTGGGCCCCAAATCAGCCCCAGCATTTT
CATTWAPNQPQHF